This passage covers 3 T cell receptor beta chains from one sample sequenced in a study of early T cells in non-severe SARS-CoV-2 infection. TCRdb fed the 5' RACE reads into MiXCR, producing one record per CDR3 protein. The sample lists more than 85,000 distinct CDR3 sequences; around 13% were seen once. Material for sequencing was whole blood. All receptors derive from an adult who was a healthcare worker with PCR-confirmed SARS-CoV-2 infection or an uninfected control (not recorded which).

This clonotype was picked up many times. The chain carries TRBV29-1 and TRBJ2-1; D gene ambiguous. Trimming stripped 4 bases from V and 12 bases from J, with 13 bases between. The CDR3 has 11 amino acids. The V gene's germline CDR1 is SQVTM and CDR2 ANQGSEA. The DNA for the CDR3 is TGCAGCGTTGCCCCGTCACTTGGGCAGTTCTTC. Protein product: CSVAPSLGQFF.

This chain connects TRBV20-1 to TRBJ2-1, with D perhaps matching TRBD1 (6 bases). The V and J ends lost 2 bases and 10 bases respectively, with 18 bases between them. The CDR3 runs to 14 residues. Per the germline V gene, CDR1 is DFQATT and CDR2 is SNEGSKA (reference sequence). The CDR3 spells CSARPGPTRGEQFF. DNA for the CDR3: TGCAGTGCTAGACCCGGACCAACCAGGGGAGAGCAGTTCTTC.

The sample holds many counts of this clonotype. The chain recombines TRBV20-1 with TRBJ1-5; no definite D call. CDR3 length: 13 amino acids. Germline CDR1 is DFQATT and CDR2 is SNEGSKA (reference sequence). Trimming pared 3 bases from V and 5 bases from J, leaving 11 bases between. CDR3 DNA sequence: TGCAGTGCTAGGACAACAGCCGATCAGCCCCAGCATTTT. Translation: CSARTTADQPQHF.